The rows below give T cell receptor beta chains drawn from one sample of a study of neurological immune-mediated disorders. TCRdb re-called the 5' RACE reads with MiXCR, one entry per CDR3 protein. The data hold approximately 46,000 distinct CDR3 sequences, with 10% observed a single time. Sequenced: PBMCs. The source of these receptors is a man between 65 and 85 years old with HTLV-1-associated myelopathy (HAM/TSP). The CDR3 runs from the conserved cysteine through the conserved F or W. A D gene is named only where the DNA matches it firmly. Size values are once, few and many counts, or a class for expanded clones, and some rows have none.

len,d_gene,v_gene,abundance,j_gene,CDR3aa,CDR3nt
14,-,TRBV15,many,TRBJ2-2,CATSRGKDTGELFF,TGTGCCACCAGCAGAGGGAAGGACACCGGGGAGCTGTTTTTT
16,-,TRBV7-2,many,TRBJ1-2,CASSLGGARISYGYTF,TGTGCCAGCAGCTTAGGTGGGGCCAGAATTAGCTATGGCTACACCTTC
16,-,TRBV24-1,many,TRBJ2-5,CATSDPGVGRQETQYF,TGTGCCACCAGTGACCCTGGCGTAGGCCGACAAGAGACCCAGTACTTC
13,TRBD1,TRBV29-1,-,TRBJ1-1,CSVSQGKDTEAFF,TGCAGCGTTTCACAGGGGAAGGACACTGAAGCTTTCTTT
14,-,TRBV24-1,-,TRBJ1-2,CATSDWSGALGYTF,TGTGCCACCAGTGATTGGTCGGGGGCACTCGGCTACACCTTC
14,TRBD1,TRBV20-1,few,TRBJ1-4,CSATAGGVYEKLFF,TGCAGTGCTACGGCAGGGGGCGTCTATGAAAAACTGTTTTTT
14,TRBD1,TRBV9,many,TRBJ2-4,CASSGTGAKNIQYF,TGTGCCAGCAGCGGGACAGGGGCCAAAAACATTCAGTACTTC
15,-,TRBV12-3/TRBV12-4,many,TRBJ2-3,CASSFTGHLPDTQYF,TGTGCCAGCAGTTTTACGGGACACCTCCCAGATACGCAGTATTTT
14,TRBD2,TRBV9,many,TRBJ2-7,CASSVGAGIYEQYF,TGTGCCAGCAGCGTAGGAGCGGGGATCTACGAGCAGTACTTC
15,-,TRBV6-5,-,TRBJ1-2,CASSSSDASNYGYTF,-
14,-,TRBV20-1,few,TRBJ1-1,CSASEQIMNTEAFF,TGCAGTGCTAGCGAACAGATAATGAACACTGAAGCTTTCTTT
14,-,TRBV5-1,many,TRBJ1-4,CASRVGTGDEKLFF,TGCGCCAGCAGGGTGGGAACCGGTGATGAAAAACTGTTTTTT
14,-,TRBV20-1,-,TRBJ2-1,CSARGWRGHNEQFF,TGCAGTGCTAGGGGATGGCGGGGCCACAATGAGCAGTTCTTC
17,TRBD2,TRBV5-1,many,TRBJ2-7,CASSLQPAGPGAYEQYF,TGCGCCAGCAGCTTGCAGCCAGCGGGGCCCGGGGCCTACGAGCAGTACTTC
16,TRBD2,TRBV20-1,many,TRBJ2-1,CSASSGSSRRWNEQFF,TGCAGTGCTTCTAGCGGGAGCAGCCGTAGATGGAATGAGCAGTTCTTC
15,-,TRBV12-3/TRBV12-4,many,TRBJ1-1,CASNANGRLNTEAFF,TGTGCCAGCAACGCCAACGGGAGGTTGAACACTGAAGCTTTCTTT
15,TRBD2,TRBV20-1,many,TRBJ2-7,CSALDGTSGPYEQYF,TGCAGTGCTCTCGACGGGACTAGCGGGCCGTACGAGCAGTACTTC
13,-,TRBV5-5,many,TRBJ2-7,CASSPKGHYEQYF,TGTGCCAGCAGCCCCAAGGGTCACTACGAGCAGTACTTC
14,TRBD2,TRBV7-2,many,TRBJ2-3,CASSLASGRDTQYF,TGTGCCAGCAGCTTGGCTAGCGGGAGAGATACGCAGTATTTT
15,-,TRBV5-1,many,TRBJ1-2,CASSLDSGNVDGYTF,TGCGCCAGCAGCTTGGATTCAGGGAATGTGGATGGCTACACCTTC
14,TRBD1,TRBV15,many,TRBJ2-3,CATKAGGRSDTQYF,TGTGCCACCAAGGCAGGGGGCAGGTCAGATACGCAGTATTTT
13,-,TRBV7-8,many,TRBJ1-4,CASSFSRNEKLFF,TGTGCCAGCAGCTTCTCGCGGAATGAAAAACTGTTTTTT
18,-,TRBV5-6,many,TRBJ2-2,CASSLEHNWVNKPGELFF,TGTGCCAGCAGCTTGGAACACAATTGGGTCAACAAGCCCGGGGAGCTGTTTTTT
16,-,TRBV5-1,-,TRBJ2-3,CASRRDSGRSSDTQYF,TGCGCCAGCAGGCGGGACAGCGGGAGATCCTCAGATACGCAGTATTTT
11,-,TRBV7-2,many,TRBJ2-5,CASSLFETQYF,TGTGCCAGCAGCTTATTTGAGACCCAGTACTTC
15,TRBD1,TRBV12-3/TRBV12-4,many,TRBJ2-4,CASSLQGAVGNIQYF,TGTGCCAGCAGTCTACAGGGGGCGGTCGGGAACATTCAGTACTTC
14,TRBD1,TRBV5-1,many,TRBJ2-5,CASSLTTGRETQYF,TGCGCCAGCAGCTTGACGACAGGGCGAGAGACCCAGTACTTC
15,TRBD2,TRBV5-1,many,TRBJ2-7,CASSGREGGSYEQYF,TGCGCCAGCAGCGGCAGGGAGGGCGGATCTTACGAGCAGTACTTC
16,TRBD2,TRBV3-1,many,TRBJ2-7,CASSQTAGGRLYEQYF,TGTGCCAGCAGCCAAACGGCGGGAGGACGACTGTACGAGCAGTACTTC
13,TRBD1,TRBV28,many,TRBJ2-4,CASSLGQGNIQYF,TGTGCCAGCAGTTTGGGACAGGGTAACATTCAGTACTTC
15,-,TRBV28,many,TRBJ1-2,CASSLSAGQSYGYTF,TGTGCCAGCAGTTTAAGCGCCGGACAGTCCTATGGCTACACCTTC
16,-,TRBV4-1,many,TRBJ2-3,CASSQDRGAGTDTQYF,TGCGCCAGCAGCCAAGATCGGGGGGCCGGGACAGATACGCAGTATTTT
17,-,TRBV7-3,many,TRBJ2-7,CASSPKPPALPSDEQYF,TGTGCCAGCAGCCCCAAGCCCCCGGCCCTTCCCTCCGACGAGCAGTACTTC
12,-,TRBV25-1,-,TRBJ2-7,CASSEYNGEQYF,TGTGCCAGCAGTGAATATAACGGCGAGCAGTACTTC
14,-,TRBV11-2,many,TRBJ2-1,CASSNTGSYNEQFF,TGTGCCAGCAGTAATACAGGGTCCTACAATGAGCAGTTCTTC
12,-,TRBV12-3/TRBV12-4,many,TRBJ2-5,CASSWRQETQYF,TGTGCCAGCAGTTGGAGGCAAGAGACCCAGTACTTC
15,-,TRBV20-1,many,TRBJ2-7,CSASTRGEINYEQYF,TGCAGTGCTAGTACCAGGGGCGAAATTAACTACGAGCAGTACTTC
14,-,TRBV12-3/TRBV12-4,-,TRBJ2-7,CSSTVGGKPYEQYF,TGTTCCAGCACTGTGGGAGGTAAACCCTACGAGCAGTACTTC
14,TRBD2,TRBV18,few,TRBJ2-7,CASSRGTSPGEQYF,TGTGCCAGCTCACGCGGGACTAGCCCTGGCGAGCAGTACTTC
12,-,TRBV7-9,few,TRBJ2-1,CASSRSYNEQFF,TGTGCCAGCAGCCGCAGTTATAATGAGCAGTTCTTC
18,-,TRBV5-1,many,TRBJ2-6,CASSDKVRGRSGANVLTF,TGCGCCAGCAGCGACAAGGTCAGGGGTCGGTCTGGGGCCAACGTCCTGACTTTC
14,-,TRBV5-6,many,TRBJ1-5,CASSLRGPNQPQHF,TGTGCCAGCAGCTTAAGGGGCCCTAATCAGCCCCAGCATTTT
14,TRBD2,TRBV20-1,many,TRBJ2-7,CSAPGPGRAREQYF,TGCAGTGCCCCTGGTCCGGGGAGGGCCCGCGAGCAGTACTTC
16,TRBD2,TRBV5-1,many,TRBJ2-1,CASSLEAGGGYNEQFF,TGCGCCAGCAGCTTGGAAGCGGGAGGGGGCTACAATGAGCAGTTCTTC
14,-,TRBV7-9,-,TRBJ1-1,CASSLAGMGTEAFF,TGTGCCAGCAGCTTAGCGGGGATGGGGACTGAAGCTTTCTTT
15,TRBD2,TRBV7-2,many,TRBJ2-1,CASSYDSGSYNEQFF,TGTGCCAGCAGCTACGATAGCGGGTCCTACAATGAGCAGTTCTTC
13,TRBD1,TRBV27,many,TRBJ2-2,CASSPDRAGELFF,TGTGCCAGCAGTCCGGACAGGGCCGGGGAGCTGTTTTTT
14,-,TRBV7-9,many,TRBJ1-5,CASSLSGEYQPQHF,TGTGCCAGCAGCTTATCTGGGGAGTATCAGCCCCAGCATTTT
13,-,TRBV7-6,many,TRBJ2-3,CASSLGLLATQYF,TGTGCCAGCAGCTTAGGTTTGTTGGCTACGCAGTATTTT
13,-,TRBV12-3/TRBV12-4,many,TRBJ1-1,CASSLQGHSRAFF,TGTGCCAGCAGTTTACAGGGACATTCTAGAGCTTTCTTT
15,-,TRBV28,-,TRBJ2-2,CASSLLGTNTSELFF,TGTGCCAGCAGTTTGTTGGGGACGAACACCTCGGAGCTGTTTTTT
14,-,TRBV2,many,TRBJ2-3,CASMDRGGSNTQYF,TGTGCCAGCATGGATCGGGGTGGGAGCAATACGCAGTATTTT
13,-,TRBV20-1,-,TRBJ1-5,CSARDRHEHPQHF,TGCAGTGCCAGAGACAGACATGAACATCCCCAGCATTTT